This T cell receptor (beta chain) was profiled in a study of tissue T cells after allogeneic stem cell transplantation. In this sample, this clone turned up a few times. The antigen is undetermined. Gene labels here are mouse ones. The read ends 1 residue shy of where the CDR3 ends; the end is completed using the germline J gene. General observations from the study: Limitations included a small, clinically heterogeneous cohort and limited sampling depth. Anatomically similar tissues had similar TCR repertoires within each patient.

The V gene end was trimmed by 1 base and the J gene end by 3 bases; junction bases not matched to a gene: 6. The CDR3 is made up of 15 amino acids. Germline V gene lookup returns CDR1 LGHNA and CDR2 YSYQKL. Sequenced by immunoSEQ multiplex PCR; TCRdb stores in-frame clones only, minus some. The data contain some 500 clones, around 66% of them singletons. The clonotype was recovered from a female BALB/c mouse in good health. Strain haplotype (MHC): H2-d. J is TRBJ2-7 and V is TRBV2; 7 nucleotides match TRBD1. The sample comprised gut tissue. The sequenced CDR3 bases are TGTGCCAGCAGCCAAGTCTCACAGGGGCACTATGAACAGTAC. This gives the protein CASSQVSQGHYEQY. The whole CDR3 sequence reads CASSQVSQGHYEQYF.